These 7 T cell receptor beta chains originate from one sample sequenced in a study of blood T cell repertoires in COVID-19. Sequencing used immunoSEQ multiplex PCR; TCRdb keeps in-frame clones, though not all of them. The profile covers 250,000 to 350,000 clones, with around 89% appearing a single time and about 6% taken by the ten largest. The specimen sequenced was peripheral blood. The receptor source for this set is a woman aged 45-60 years with COVID-19, enrolled during active disease.

The rearrangement joins TRBV5-1 to TRBJ2-6; maybe TRBD1 (5 bases). CDR1 and CDR2 from the germline V gene are SGHRS and YFSETQ. This CDR3 has 16 residues. Trimming took off 5 bases at V and 0 bases at J, with 12 bases between the two ends. In nucleotides, the CDR3 is TGCGCCAGCAGAAGTGACAGTCTCTCTGGGGCCAACGTCCTGACTTTC. Translating it yields CASRSDSLSGANVLTF.

V usage is TRBV6-5 and J usage is TRBJ2-2; 10 bases are a match to TRBD2. The CDR3 contains 15 residues. V was pared by 7 bases and J by 3 bases, with 5 bases of the junction left unmatched. The germline CDR1 and CDR2 sequences are MNHEY and SVGAGI. Written as DNA, the CDR3 is TGTGCCAGCACAGAGCGGGAGGGTTACACCGGGGAGCTGTTTTTT. Its protein product is CASTEREGYTGELFF.

The CDR3: CASSRPRGDEQFF. For the CDR3, the DNA is TGTGCCAGCAGCCGCCCTCGGGGGGATGAGCAGTTCTTC. The gene calls are TRBV27 and TRBJ2-1; 7 bases align to TRBD2. The germline CDR1 and CDR2 sequences are MNHEY and SMNVEV (reference sequence). After removal of 6 bases from V and 8 bases from J, the junction contained 7 bases not matched to a gene. The CDR3 is 13 residues long.

This sequence joins TRBV9 and TRBJ2-3, with TRBD1 matching 12 bases. Germline loops: CDR1 SGDLS, CDR2 YYNGEE. Losses at the gene ends were 3 bases for V and 7 bases for J; bases not matched to a gene: 12. This CDR3 comprises 17 residues. In nucleotides, the CDR3 is TGTGCCAGCAGCGGAAACCAACCGGGACAGGGGGCAAATACGCAGTATTTT. It is translated as CASSGNQPGQGANTQYF.

The chain is built from TRBV4-1 and TRBJ1-2; D is undetermined. CDR3 length: 16 amino acids. Germline CDR1 reads MGHRA; CDR2 reads YSYEKL. V was cut by 0 bases and J by 1 base, with 12 bases left in between. The CDR3 here is CASSQELTGINYGYTF. The DNA of the CDR3 is TGCGCCAGCAGCCAAGAACTTACGGGAATTAACTATGGCTACACCTTC.

The rearrangement uses TRBV7-2 and TRBJ2-7, with 7 bases fitting TRBD1. The trim removed 6 bases at V and 2 bases at J, leaving 16 bases unmatched. Germline V gene lookup returns CDR1 SGHTA and CDR2 FQGNSA. The CDR3 has 17 amino acids. The CDR3 DNA follows: TGTGCCAGCAGACCTAACTACAGGGGAGTATCCACCTACGAGCAGTACTTC. As protein: CASRPNYRGVSTYEQYF.

This sequence joins TRBV5-6 and TRBJ2-6, with a possible D match to TRBD1 (7 bases). The CDR3 runs 17 residues. Germline loops: CDR1 SGHDT, CDR2 YYEEEE. V dropped 4 bases and J dropped 1 base, with 15 bases sitting between them. The CDR3 reads CASSGGTVNSGANVLTF. DNA for the CDR3: TGTGCCAGCAGCGGAGGGACAGTGAATTCTGGGGCCAACGTCCTGACTTTC.